A single TCR beta chain is shown here with its context. What it recognizes is unknown. At the time of sampling, donors were nominally healthy, though unrecorded immune exposures were likely. This sample was included in a study of cytomegalovirus exposure and HLA in healthy donors. General study results and limits: It was reported that the classifier diagnosed cytomegalovirus status with high specificity and sensitivity in both the original and validation cohorts. Equally common other TCR beta chains were less clonally expanded than HLA-associated ones, a later analysis found. Roughly uniform depth of sequencing across donors was assumed in presence/absence analyses.

The CDR3 covers 17 residues. V was pared by 1 base and J by 0 bases, with 15 bases between. CDR1 is SGHVS and CDR2 is FQNEAQ in the germline V gene. Amplification used 60 Vbeta primers and 13 Jbeta primers. The assay was immunoSEQ multiplex PCR, and TCRdb's table has in-frame clones only and misses some. The top ten hold 2.5% to 3% of the sample, which has some 140,000 clones, approximately 72% seen once. V usage is TRBV7-8 and J usage is TRBJ1-2, with D perhaps matching TRBD1 (5 bases). Source material: PBMCs. The clonotype comes from a man between 18 and 35 years old in good health and CMV-seronegative. The CDR3 DNA reads TGTGCCAGCAGCTTAGTATTCAGGACACTGACTAACTATGGCTACACCTTC. Translated, it gives CASSLVFRTLTNYGYTF.